This T cell receptor (beta chain) was sequenced during a study of cytomegalovirus exposure and HLA in healthy donors. PCR was performed using 60 Vbeta and 13 Jbeta primers. Data came from immunoSEQ multiplex PCR; TCRdb stores just in-frame clones and leaves some out. This table holds approximately 150,000 clones, roughly four fifths found once. This CDR3 spans 12 amino acids. Germline V gene data show CDR1 as SEHNR and CDR2 as FQNEAQ (reference sequence). The ends were cut back, 5 bases at V and 2 bases at J, with 7 bases in the middle. Only a few counts were recorded for this clone. The sequence was collected from a man aged 18 to 35 in good health and CMV-seropositive. The chain combines TRBV7-9 with TRBJ2-7; no firm D call. The sequenced sample consisted of PBMCs. The CDR3 nucleotides are TGTGCCAGCAGCCCGAGTCCCTACGAGCAGTACTTC. Protein sequence: CASSPSPYEQYF. The variable domain in full, with the rest retrieved from reference TRBV7-9 and TRBJ2-7, is DTGVSQNPRHKITKRGQNVTFRCDPISEHNRLYWYRQTLGQGPEFLTYFQNEAQLEKSRLLSDRFSAERPKGSFSTLEIQRTEQGDSAMYLCASSPSPYEQYFGPGTRLTVT.